These T cell receptor beta chains were read from a single sample in a study of glioma-infiltrating T cells after dendritic cell vaccination. The assay was immunoSEQ multiplex PCR, and TCRdb's table has in-frame clones only and misses some. The repertoire holds 90,000 to 140,000 clones, with roughly 90% as singletons. The specimen was blood, collected after dendritic cell vaccination. The receptors derive from a human donor with glioblastoma. CDR3s include the opening cysteine and the closing phenylalanine or tryptophan.

13,TRBV10-3,TRBJ1-3,CAIRQSSGNTIYF
15,TRBV28,TRBJ1-5,CASSLSGAGNQPQHF
13,TRBV7-2,TRBJ1-4,CASSYTGGPKLFF
13,TRBV2,TRBJ2-7,CASSEMGAGEQYF
15,TRBV4-1,TRBJ2-2,CASSPGQGATWELFF
12,TRBV6-1,TRBJ1-5,CASSERGRPQHF
16,TRBV19,TRBJ2-4,CASTLAGGVGKNIQYF
15,TRBV27,TRBJ1-2,CASRTSGGPASSYTF
16,TRBV9,TRBJ2-1,CASSPTGTSDYNEQFF
17,TRBV10-3,TRBJ2-5,CAISERGLAGKAETQYF
15,TRBV18,TRBJ1-2,CASSPETELNYGYTF
16,TRBV6-1,TRBJ2-5,CASSEEARGIGETQYF
13,TRBV18,TRBJ1-4,CASSATENEKLFF
16,TRBV19,TRBJ2-1,CASSIVSGVGYNEQFF
17,TRBV28,TRBJ2-1,CASINRRQGANYNEQFF
12,TRBV5-4,TRBJ1-2,CASSRDTNGYTF
15,TRBV15,TRBJ2-5,CATSSGNSGKEAQYF
21,TRBV9,TRBJ1-3,CASSVVDLKTGALSSGNTIYF
14,TRBV9,TRBJ2-2,CASSVSSGTGELFF
15,TRBV11-3,TRBJ2-1,CASSLAGGAYNEQFF
12,TRBV29-1,TRBJ2-5,CSVGTGQETQYF
16,TRBV11-2,TRBJ2-7,CASSFQGGLAGVEQYF
15,TRBV19,TRBJ2-1,CASYNGGGPYNEQFF
18,TRBV10-3,TRBJ1-3,CAISAGLGGALSGNTIYF
17,TRBV7-9,TRBJ2-7,CASSFAAYLQPSYEQYF
17,TRBV7-8,TRBJ1-3,CASSLAGGRLSGNTIYF
15,TRBV5-1,TRBJ2-2,CASSLVTSAAGELFF
16,TRBV23-1,TRBJ1-5,CASSQSLRASNQPQHF
15,TRBV2,TRBJ2-5,CASSLLAGVGETQYF
15,TRBV5-1,TRBJ1-1,CASSLEIGGQTEAFF
16,TRBV13,TRBJ2-5,CASSLGGGRGRETQYF
15,TRBV4-2,TRBJ1-2,CASSQAPTGNYGYTF
14,TRBV9,TRBJ1-2,CASSDDRGAGGYTF
12,TRBV7-9,TRBJ2-5,CASSQEEETQYF
16,TRBV7-2,TRBJ1-1,CASSLGGKGSGTEAFF
15,TRBV5-1,TRBJ1-1,CASSLGPGGNTEAFF
12,TRBV10-2,TRBJ1-1,CASSESGREAFF
15,TRBV7-8,TRBJ2-1,CASSVLAGTKNEQFF
14,TRBV5-1,TRBJ1-5,CASSFTGGNQPQHF
14,TRBV11-1,TRBJ2-1,CASSPGASGGEQFF
13,TRBV5-4,TRBJ1-1,CASSYRLNTEAFF
14,TRBV5-1,TRBJ2-1,CASSLVLEAHEQFF
13,TRBV9,TRBJ2-2,CASSKSRGGELFF
14,TRBV6-1,TRBJ1-1,CASTDDSRGAEAFF
13,TRBV6-5,TRBJ1-2,CASSELAGDGYTF